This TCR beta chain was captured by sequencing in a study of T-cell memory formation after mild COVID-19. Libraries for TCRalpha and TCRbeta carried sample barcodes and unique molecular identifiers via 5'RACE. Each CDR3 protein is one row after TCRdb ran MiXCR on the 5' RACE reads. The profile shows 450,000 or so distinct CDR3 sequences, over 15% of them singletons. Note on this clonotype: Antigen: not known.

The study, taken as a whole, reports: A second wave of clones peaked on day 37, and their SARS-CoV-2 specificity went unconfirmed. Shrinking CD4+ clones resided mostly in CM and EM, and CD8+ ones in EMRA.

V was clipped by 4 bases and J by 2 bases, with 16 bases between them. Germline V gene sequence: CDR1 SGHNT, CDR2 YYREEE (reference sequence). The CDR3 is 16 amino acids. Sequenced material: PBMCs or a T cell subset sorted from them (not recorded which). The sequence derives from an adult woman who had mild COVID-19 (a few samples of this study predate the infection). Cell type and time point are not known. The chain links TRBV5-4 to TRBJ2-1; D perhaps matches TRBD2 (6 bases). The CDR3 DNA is TGTGCCAGCAGCCGCGGAGGAACGGGAGCCTACAATGAGCAGTTCTTC. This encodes CASSRGGTGAYNEQFF.